This T cell receptor (beta chain) was identified in a study of metastatic and nonmetastatic thyroid tumors. About the study: Repertoires were compared across blood and tumor or nodule tissue from malignant and benign thyroid patients. Study findings and constraints: Reports indicated that malignant thyroid tumors showed significantly higher TCR beta diversity than benign nodules did, in blood and tumor.

Germline values: CDR1 DFQATT, CDR2 SNEGSKA (reference sequence). This CDR3 contains 15 residues. J gave up 4 bases and V 6 bases, and 11 bases lay outside the gene matches. This clone was counted many times. Its antigen is unidentified. No patient had received any treatment before thyroid surgery. Per the original methods: A classifier for distant metastasis in papillary thyroid cancer was constructed using CDR3 differences observed across clinicopathological groups. TCRdb re-analyzed the PCR reads through MiXCR. The V and J calls reflect TCRdb's pipeline rather than the authors' work. The data show roughly 30,000 clones, with more than 25% seen just once and 25% to 35% held by the top ten.

Sequences were obtained from blood. The TCR was taken from a female donor with papillary thyroid cancer or a benign thyroid nodule (not recorded which). Some clones in this sample may be carry-over from other donors' samples. V usage is TRBV20-1 and J usage is TRBJ2-3; 9 positions agree with TRBD2. The CDR3 nucleotides are TGCAGTGCCGCGTCTTTAGCGGGAGCTCCAGATACGCAGTATTTT. Protein: CSAASLAGAPDTQYF.